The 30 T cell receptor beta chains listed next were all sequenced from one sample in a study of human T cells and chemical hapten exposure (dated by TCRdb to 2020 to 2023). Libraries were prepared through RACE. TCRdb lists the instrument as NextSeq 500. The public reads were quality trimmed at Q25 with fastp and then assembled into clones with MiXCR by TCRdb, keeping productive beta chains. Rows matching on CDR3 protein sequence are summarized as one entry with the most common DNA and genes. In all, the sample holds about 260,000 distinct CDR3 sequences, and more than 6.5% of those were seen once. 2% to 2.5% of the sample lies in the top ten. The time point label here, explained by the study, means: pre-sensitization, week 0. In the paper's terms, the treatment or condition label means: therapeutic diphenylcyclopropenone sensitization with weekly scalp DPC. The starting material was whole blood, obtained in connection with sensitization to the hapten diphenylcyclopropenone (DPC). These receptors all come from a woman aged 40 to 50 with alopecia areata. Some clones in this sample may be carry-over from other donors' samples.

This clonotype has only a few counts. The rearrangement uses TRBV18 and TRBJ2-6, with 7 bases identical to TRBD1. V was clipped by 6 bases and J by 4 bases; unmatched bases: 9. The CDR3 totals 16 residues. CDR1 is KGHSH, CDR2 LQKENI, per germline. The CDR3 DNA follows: TGTGCCAGCTCCGACAGGGATAGGTTCGGGGCCAACGTCCTGACTTTC. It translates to CASSDRDRFGANVLTF.

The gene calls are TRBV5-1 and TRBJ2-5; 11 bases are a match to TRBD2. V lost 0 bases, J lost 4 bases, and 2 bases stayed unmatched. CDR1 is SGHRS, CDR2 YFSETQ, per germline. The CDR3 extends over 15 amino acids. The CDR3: CASSLVAGGRETQYF. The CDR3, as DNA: TGCGCCAGCAGCTTGGTAGCGGGAGGGCGAGAGACCCAGTACTTC.

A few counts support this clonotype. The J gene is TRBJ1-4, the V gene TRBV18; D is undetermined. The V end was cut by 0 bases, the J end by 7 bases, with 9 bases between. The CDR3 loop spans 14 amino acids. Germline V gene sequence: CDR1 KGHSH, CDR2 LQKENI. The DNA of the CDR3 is TGTGCCAGCTCACCACCGAGTTCTGGTGAAAAACTGTTTTTT. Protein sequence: CASSPPSSGEKLFF.

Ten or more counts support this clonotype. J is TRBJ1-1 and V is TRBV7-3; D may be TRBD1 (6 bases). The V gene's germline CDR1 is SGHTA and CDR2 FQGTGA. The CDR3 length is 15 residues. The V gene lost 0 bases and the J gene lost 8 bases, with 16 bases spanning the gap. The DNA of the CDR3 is TGTGCCAGCAGCTTAACCAGCAATCCTACAGGGGAAGCTTTCTTT. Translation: CASSLTSNPTGEAFF.

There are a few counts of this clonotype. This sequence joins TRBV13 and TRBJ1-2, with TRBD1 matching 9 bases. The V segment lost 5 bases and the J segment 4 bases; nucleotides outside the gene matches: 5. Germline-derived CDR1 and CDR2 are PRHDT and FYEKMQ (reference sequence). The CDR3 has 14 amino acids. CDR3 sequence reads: CASSRMTGGYGYTF. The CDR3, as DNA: TGTGCCAGCAGCCGTATGACAGGGGGCTATGGCTACACCTTC.

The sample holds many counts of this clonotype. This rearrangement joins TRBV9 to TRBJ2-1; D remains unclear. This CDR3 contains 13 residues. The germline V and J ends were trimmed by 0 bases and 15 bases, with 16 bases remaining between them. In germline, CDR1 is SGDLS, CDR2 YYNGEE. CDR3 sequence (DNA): TGTGCCAGCAGCGTAGAGGGCCCTAATGATCTGTTCTTC. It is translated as CASSVEGPNDLFF.

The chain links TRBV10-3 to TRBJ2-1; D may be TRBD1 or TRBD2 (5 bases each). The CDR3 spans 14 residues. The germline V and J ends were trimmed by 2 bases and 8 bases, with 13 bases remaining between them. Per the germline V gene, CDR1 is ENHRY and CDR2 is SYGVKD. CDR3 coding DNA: TGTGCCATCAGTGAGCCGGGACCCGGGGATGAGCAGTTCTTC. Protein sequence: CAISEPGPGDEQFF.

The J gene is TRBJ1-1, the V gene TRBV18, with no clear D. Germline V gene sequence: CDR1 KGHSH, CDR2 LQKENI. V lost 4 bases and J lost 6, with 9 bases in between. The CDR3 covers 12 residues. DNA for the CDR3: TGTGCCAGCTCACAACGTTTCTCTGAAGCTTTCTTT. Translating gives CASSQRFSEAFF.

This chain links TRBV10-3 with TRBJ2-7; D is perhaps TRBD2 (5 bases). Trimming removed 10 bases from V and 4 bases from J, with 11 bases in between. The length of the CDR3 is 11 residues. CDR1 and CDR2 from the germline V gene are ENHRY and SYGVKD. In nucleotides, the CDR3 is TGTGCCACCCGAGGGAGTTACGAGCAGTACTTC. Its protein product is CATRGSYEQYF.

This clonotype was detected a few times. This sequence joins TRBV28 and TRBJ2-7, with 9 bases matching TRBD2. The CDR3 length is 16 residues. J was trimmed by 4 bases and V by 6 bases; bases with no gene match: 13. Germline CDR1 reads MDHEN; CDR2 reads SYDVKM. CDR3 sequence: CASSSRELAGGYEQYF. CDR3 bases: TGTGCCAGCAGCTCCCGGGAATTGGCGGGAGGGTACGAGCAGTACTTC. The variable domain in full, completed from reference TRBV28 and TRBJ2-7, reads DVKVTQSSRYLVKRTGEKVFLECVQDMDHENMFWYRQDPGLGLRLIYFSYDVKMKEKGDIPEGYSVSREKKERFSLILESASTNQTSMYLCASSSRELAGGYEQYFGPGTRLTVT.

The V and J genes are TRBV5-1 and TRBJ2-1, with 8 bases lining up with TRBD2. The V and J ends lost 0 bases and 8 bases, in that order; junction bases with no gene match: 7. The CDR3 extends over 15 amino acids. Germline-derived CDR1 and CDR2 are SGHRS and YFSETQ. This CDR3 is CASSLGAGVDYEQFF. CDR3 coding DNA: TGCGCCAGCAGCTTGGGAGCGGGAGTCGACTATGAGCAGTTCTTC.

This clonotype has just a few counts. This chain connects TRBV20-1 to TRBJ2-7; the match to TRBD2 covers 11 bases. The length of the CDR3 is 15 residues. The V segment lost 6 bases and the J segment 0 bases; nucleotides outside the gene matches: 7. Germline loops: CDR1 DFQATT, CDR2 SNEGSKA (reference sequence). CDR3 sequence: CSAQTSGGGSYEQYF. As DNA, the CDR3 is TGCAGTGCCCAAACTAGCGGGGGCGGCTCCTACGAGCAGTACTTC.

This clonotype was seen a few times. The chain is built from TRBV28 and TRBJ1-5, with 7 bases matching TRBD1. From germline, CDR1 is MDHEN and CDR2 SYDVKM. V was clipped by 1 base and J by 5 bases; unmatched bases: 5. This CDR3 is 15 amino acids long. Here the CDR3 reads CASSLYPDRDQPQHF. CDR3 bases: TGTGCCAGCAGTTTATACCCCGACAGGGATCAGCCCCAGCATTTT. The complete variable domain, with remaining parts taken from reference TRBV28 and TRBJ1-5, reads DVKVTQSSRYLVKRTGEKVFLECVQDMDHENMFWYRQDPGLGLRLIYFSYDVKMKEKGDIPEGYSVSREKKERFSLILESASTNQTSMYLCASSLYPDRDQPQHFGDGTRLSIL.

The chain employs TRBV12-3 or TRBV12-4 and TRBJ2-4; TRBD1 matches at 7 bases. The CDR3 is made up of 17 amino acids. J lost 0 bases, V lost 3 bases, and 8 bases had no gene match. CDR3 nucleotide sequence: TGTGCCAGCAGTTTTGGGACAGAGAGGCTAGCCAAAAACATTCAGTACTTC. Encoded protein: CASSFGTERLAKNIQYF.

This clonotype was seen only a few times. The CDR3 reads CASSLGLELFF. The CDR3 nucleotides read TGTGCCAGCAGCTTAGGCTTGGAGCTGTTTTTT. J is TRBJ2-2 and V is TRBV7-2; D gene uncertain. The CDR3 covers 11 residues. The V gene's germline CDR1 is SGHTA and CDR2 FQGNSA. V was trimmed by 1 base and J by 10 bases, leaving 4 bases between them.

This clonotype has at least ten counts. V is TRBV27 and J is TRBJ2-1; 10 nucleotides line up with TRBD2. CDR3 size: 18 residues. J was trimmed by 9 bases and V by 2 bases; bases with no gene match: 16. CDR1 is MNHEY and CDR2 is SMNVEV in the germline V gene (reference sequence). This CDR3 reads CASSLRTLGLAGASEQFF. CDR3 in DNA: TGTGCCAGCAGTTTAAGAACCCTTGGGCTAGCGGGAGCAAGTGAGCAGTTCTTC.

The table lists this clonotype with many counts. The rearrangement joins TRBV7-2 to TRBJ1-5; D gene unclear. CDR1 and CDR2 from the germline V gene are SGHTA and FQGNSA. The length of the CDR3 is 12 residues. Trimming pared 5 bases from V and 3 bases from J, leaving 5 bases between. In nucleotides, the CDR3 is TGTGCCAGCAGCATTTACAATCAGCCCCAGCATTTT. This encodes CASSIYNQPQHF.

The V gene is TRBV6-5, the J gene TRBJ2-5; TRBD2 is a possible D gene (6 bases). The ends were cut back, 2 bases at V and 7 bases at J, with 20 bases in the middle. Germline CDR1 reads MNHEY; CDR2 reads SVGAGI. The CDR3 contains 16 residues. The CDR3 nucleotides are TGTGCCAGCAGTTACGCGACCGGGACTGTCATGTCGACCCAGTACTTC. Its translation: CASSYATGTVMSTQYF.

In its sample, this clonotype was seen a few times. The chain's CDR3 is CASSWGGTAVGEQYF. CDR3 bases: TGTGCCAGCAGTTGGGGAGGTACAGCGGTGGGGGAGCAGTACTTC. The rearrangement joins TRBV28 to TRBJ2-7, with D possibly TRBD2 on 6 matching bases. Germline-derived CDR1 and CDR2 are MDHEN and SYDVKM. Between the trimmed V and J ends, which lost 4 bases and 7 bases, there was a span of 20 bases. This CDR3 contains 15 residues.

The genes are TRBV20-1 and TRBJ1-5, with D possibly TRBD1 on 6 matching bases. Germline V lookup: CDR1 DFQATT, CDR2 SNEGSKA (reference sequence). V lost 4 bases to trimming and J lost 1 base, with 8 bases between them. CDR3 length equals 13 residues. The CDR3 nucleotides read TGCAGTGCTATCCAGGGGAGCAATCAGCCCCAGCATTTT. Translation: CSAIQGSNQPQHF.

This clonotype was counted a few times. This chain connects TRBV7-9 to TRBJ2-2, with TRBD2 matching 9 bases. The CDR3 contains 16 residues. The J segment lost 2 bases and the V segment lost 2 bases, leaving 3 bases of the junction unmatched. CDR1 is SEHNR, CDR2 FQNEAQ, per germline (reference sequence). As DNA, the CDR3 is TGTGCCAGCAGCTTACGCCTAGCGGGAAACACCGGGGAGCTGTTTTTT. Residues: CASSLRLAGNTGELFF.

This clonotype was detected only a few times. This CDR3 reads CSGEGRLNTEAFF. CDR3 nucleotides: TGCAGTGGCGAGGGACGGTTGAACACTGAAGCTTTCTTT. This rearrangement joins TRBV20-1 to TRBJ1-1; D possibly corresponds to TRBD1 (5 bases). V lost 7 bases and J 0 bases, leaving 12 bases between the germline ends. This CDR3 spans 13 amino acids. Germline V gene lookup returns CDR1 DFQATT and CDR2 SNEGSKA (reference sequence).

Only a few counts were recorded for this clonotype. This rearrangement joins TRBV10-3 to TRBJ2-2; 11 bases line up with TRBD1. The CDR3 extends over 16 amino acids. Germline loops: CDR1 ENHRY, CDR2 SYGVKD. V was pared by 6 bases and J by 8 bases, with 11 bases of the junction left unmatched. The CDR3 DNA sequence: TGTGCCATCAGGGAAAACCCCGGGACAGGGGGTGGGGAGCTGTTTTTT. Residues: CAIRENPGTGGGELFF.

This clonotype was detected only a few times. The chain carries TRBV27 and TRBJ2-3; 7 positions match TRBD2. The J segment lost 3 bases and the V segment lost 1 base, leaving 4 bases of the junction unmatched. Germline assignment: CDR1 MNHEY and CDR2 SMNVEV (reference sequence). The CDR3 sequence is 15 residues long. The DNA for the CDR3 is TGTGCCAGCAGTTTATGGGCTAGCGGAACAGATACGCAGTATTTT. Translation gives CASSLWASGTDTQYF.

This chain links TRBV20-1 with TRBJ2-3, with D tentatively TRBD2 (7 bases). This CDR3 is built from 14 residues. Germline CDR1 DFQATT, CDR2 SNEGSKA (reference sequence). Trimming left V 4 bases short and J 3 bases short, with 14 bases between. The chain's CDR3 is CSAKAKGGTDTQYF. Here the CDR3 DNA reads TGCAGTGCTAAAGCAAAGGGGGGGACAGATACGCAGTATTTT.

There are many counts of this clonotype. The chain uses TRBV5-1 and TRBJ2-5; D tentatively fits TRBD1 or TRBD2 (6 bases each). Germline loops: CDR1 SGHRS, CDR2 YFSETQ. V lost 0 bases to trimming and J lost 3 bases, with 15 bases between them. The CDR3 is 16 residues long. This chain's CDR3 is CASSLDAGGGKETQYF. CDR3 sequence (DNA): TGCGCCAGCAGCTTGGATGCTGGAGGGGGTAAAGAGACCCAGTACTTC.

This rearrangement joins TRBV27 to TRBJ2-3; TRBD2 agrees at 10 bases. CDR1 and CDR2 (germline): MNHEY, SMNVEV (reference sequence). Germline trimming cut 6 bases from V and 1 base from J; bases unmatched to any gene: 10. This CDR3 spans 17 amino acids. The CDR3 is CASRKSSGRLGTDTQYF. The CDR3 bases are TGTGCCAGCAGAAAATCTAGCGGGAGATTGGGCACAGATACGCAGTATTTT.

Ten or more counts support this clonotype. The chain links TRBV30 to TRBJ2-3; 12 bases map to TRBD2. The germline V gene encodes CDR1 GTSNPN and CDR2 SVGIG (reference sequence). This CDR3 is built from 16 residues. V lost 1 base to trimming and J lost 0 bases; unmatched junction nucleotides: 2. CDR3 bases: TGTGCCTGGAGTGCAGGACTAGCGGGGAGCACAGATACGCAGTATTTT. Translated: CAWSAGLAGSTDTQYF.

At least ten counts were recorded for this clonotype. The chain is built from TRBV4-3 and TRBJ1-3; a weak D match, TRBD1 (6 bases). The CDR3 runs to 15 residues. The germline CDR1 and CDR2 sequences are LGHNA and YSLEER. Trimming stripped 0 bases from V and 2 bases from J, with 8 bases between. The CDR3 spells CASSQDRGTGNTIYF. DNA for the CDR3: TGCGCCAGCAGCCAAGACAGGGGAACTGGAAACACCATATATTTT.

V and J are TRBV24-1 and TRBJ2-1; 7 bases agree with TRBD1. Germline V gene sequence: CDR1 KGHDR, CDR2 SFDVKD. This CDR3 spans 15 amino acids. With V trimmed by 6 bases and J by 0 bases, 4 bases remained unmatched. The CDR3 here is CATSKGANSYNEQFF. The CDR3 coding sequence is TGTGCCACCAGTAAGGGGGCGAACTCCTACAATGAGCAGTTCTTC.